The present TCR beta chain was sequenced within a study of cytomegalovirus exposure and HLA in healthy donors. The CDR3 covers 13 residues. The PCR was carried out with 60 Vbeta primers and 13 Jbeta primers. Here immunoSEQ multiplex PCR was the method, and the copy in TCRdb shows in-frame clones only, minus some. Of about 190,000 clones listed, 70% to 75% are singletons. The sample comprised PBMCs. The TCR comes from a woman under 40 in good health and CMV-seropositive. This chain links TRBV21-1 with TRBJ2-2; the table's TRBD1 call for D was not verified on the DNA. TRBV21-1 is flagged as a pseudogene. CDR3 DNA sequence: TGTGCCAGCAGCAAACAGGGTCCCGGGGAGCTGTTTTTT. Its translation: CASSKQGPGELFF.